These T cell receptor beta chains were read from a single sample in a study of naive and memory T cell subsets. TCRdb reprocessed the 5' RACE reads via MiXCR and lists one record per CDR3 protein. The sample holds more than 60,000 distinct CDR3 sequences, 6.5% to 9% seen once. The receptors stem from a female donor in good health. The conserved cysteine and the conserved F or W are not part of the CDR3 here.

cdr3_length v_call cdr3_aa
11 TRBV12-3/TRBV12-4 ASTFRGTDTQY
12 TRBV20-1 SASSSGGYNEQF
12 TRBV10-3 AIRPQKIYNEQF
11 TRBV20-1 SASGGSAYEQY
13 TRBV20-1 SASLWVLNSDEQY
13 TRBV24-1 ATSDAGGSYNEQF
12 TRBV7-8 ASSLGPTAYEQY
11 TRBV28 ASRGQGRETQY
10 TRBV7-8 ASSYGGDARY
13 TRBV20-1 SATDWGRMNTEAF
11 TRBV27 ASSFRGNYGYT
12 TRBV29-1 SVLTNAGPGELF
12 TRBV6-1 ASVRGATNEKLF
15 TRBV3-1 ASSPRGVGLTGNTIY
14 TRBV6-6 ASGTSGRASYNEQF
13 TRBV2 ASRAGTGSYQPQH